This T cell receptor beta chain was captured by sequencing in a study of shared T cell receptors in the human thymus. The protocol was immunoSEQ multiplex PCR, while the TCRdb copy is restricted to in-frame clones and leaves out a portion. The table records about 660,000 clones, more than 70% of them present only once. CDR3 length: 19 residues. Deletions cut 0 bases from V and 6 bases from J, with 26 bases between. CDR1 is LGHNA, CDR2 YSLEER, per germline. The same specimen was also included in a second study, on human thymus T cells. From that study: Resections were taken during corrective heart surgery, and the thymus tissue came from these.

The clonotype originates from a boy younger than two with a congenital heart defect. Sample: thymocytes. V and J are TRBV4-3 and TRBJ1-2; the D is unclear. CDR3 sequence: CASSQDYAGREKGKDGYTF. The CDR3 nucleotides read TGCGCCAGCAGCCAAGATTATGCGGGAAGGGAGAAGGGTAAAGATGGCTACACCTTC.